This T cell receptor (beta chain) emerged from a study of blood T cell repertoires in COVID-19 (dated by TCRdb to 2018 to 2021). With regard to the full study: Samples from collaborators originated in the United States, Italy and Spain and spanned both the acute and convalescent phases of COVID-19. A de-identified subject ID, COVID-19 status, age in years and sex were almost always included in the sample metadata. The repertoires were released in a freely available public database meant as a resource for research on the immune response to SARS-CoV-2. The material from the prospective study consisted of cDNA or gDNA derived from T cells, B-cell-depleted T cells, or PBMCs. Where available, HLA class I and class II types were taken from metadata supplied by the sample provider and were not determined by assay-based typing. Samples were obtained from the ongoing ImmuneRACE study (first 160 participants) and from roughly 1,300 subjects provided by 6 global collaborators. Subjects who had been exposed to COVID-19, were actively infected with it, or had recovered from it provided the deeply sampled blood TCRbeta repertoires that made up the dataset.

Concerning this clone itself: This receptor's antigen is unknown. Base qualities are not provided; no much larger clone lies one nucleotide away.

The collaborating institutions used their own protocols to collect whole blood in K2EDTA tubes. Collaborator samples were shipped for TCRbeta analysis as frozen whole blood, isolated PBMCs, or DNA extracted from either sample type. TCRbeta CDR3 regions were amplified from genomic DNA by means of the immunoSEQ Assay, a bias-controlled multiplex PCR. The source study handled its data this way. Within the assay, amplification of reference gene primers was used to estimate how many nucleated cells each sample contained. To quantify the absolute abundance of each unique TCRbeta CDR3 rearrangement, sequence reads were collapsed and filtered. Productive Simpson clonality was computed per sample as the square root of Simpson's diversity index over productive rearrangements. TCRdb re-hosts the immuneACCESS table, in-frame sequences only. Its copies lack some clones; in the studies checked, an unresolved V gene accounts for under half of them, and the cause for the rest is not known. That table furnishes V, J and clone size, whereas the DNA furnished D and trimming. Across this sample there are under 200,000 clones, with around 83% seen only once. Of the sample, over 7% is held by the ten largest clones.

Overall results and qualifications from the work: Clinical and demographic metadata were provided uncurated, with the amount varying by source and participant.

V and J lose 9 bases and 4 bases, and a span of 19 bases separates them. The cysteine opens and the phenylalanine closes a CDR3 of 15 amino acids. Solely the CDR3 DNA is kept, with 45 bases framed from the first base. CDR1 and CDR2, looked up from the germline V gene, are MDHEN and SYDVKM. This clonotype was obtained from a woman older than 75 in a cohort sampled during active or convalescent COVID-19. The material sequenced was peripheral blood. In this chain, TRBV28 is recombined with TRBJ1-3; TRBD1 is a possible D gene, resting on 6 matching bases. In nucleotides, the sequence is TGTGCCAGTCAGTCCTCAGGGGAAGGAGGAAACACCATATATTTT. This sequence encodes CASQSSGEGGNTIYF. Where the CDR3 stops, the reference TRBV28 and TRBJ1-3 genes take over; the full variable domain is DVKVTQSSRYLVKRTGEKVFLECVQDMDHENMFWYRQDPGLGLRLIYFSYDVKMKEKGDIPEGYSVSREKKERFSLILESASTNQTSMYLCASQSSGEGGNTIYFGEGSWLTVV.